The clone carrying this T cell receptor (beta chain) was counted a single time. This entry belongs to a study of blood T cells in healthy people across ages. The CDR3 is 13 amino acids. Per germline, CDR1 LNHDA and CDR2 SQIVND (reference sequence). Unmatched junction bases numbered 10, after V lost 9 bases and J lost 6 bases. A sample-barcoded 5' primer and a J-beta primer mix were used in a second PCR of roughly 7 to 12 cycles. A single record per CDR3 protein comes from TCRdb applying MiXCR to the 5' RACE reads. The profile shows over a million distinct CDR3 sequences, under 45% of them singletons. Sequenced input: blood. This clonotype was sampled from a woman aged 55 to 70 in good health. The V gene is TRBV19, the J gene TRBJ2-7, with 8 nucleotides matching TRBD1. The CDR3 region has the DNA TGTGCCAGATCCCAGGGGGCCTCCGGCGAGCAGTACTTC. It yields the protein CARSQGASGEQYF. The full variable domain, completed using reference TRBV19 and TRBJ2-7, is DGGITQSPKYLFRKEGQNVTLSCEQNLNHDAMYWYRQDPGQGLRLIYYSQIVNDFQKGDIAEGYSVSREKKESFPLTVTSAQKNPTAFYLCARSQGASGEQYFGPGTRLTVT.